What follows are 31 T cell receptor beta chains derived from one specimen sequenced in a study of shared clonotypes between healthy human individuals. Sequenced by immunoSEQ multiplex PCR; TCRdb stores in-frame clones only, minus some. The sample lists over 800,000 clones, 85% to 95% occurring once. CD45RO-negative CD8 cells positively selected for CCR7 made up the naive population, which excluded terminally differentiated effector memory CD45RA+ cells. Sequences were obtained from naive CD8+ T cells sorted from blood. These receptors came from a man aged 25 to 40 in good health.

The V call is TRBV28, the J call TRBJ1-4, with D unclear. Trimming left V 4 bases short and J 2 bases short, with 2 bases between. The CDR3 totals 12 residues. In germline, CDR1 is MDHEN, CDR2 SYDVKM. In DNA form, the CDR3 reads TGTGCCAGCAGTTACACTAATGAAAAACTGTTTTTT. Translation: CASSYTNEKLFF.

The chain links TRBV27 to TRBJ2-1; 7 bases are a match to TRBD2. Trimming at V came to 5 bases and at J to 0 bases, leaving 4 bases not matched to a gene. Looked up from germline, CDR1 is MNHEY and CDR2 is SMNVEV (reference sequence). CDR3 length equals 15 residues. The CDR3 DNA reads TGTGCCAGCAGTACAAGGACTAGCTCCTACAATGAGCAGTTCTTC. Translation: CASSTRTSSYNEQFF.

The rearrangement links TRBV27 to TRBJ2-7; 11 bases fit TRBD1. V trimming: 2 bases; J trimming: 2 bases; junction bases outside the gene matches: 2. In germline, CDR1 is MNHEY, CDR2 SMNVEV (reference sequence). CDR3 length: 15 amino acids. The CDR3 loop is CASSLGTGGAYEQYF. The DNA of the CDR3 is TGTGCCAGCAGTTTAGGGACAGGGGGAGCCTACGAGCAGTACTTC.

V is TRBV15 and J is TRBJ2-3, with a weak D call TRBD2 (6 bases). CDR1 LNHNV and CDR2 YYDKDF come from the germline V gene (reference sequence). With 3 bases removed from V and 0 bases from J, the gap between germline ends came to 10 bases. The length of the CDR3 is 15 residues. Written as DNA, the CDR3 is TGTGCCACCAGCAGCTACGGGACTAGCACAGATACGCAGTATTTT. Protein: CATSSYGTSTDTQYF. Drawing the rest from reference TRBV15 and TRBJ2-3, the complete variable domain is DAMVIQNPRYQVTQFGKPVTLSCSQTLNHNVMYWYQQKSSQAPKLLFHYYDKDFNNEADTPDNFQSRRPNTSFCFLDIRSPGLGDTAMYLCATSSYGTSTDTQYFGPGTRLTVL.

The chain combines TRBV14 with TRBJ2-2; no clear D gene. Trimming shortened V by 1 base and J by 6 bases, and 18 bases separated the two germline ends. Germline V gene lookup returns CDR1 SGHDN and CDR2 FVKESK. There are 17 residues in the CDR3. CDR3 coding DNA: TGTGCCAGCAGCCAAGTCTTGGTGAGTCAGTCCGCCGGGGAGCTGTTTTTT. Translated: CASSQVLVSQSAGELFF.

The chain joins TRBV5-1 to TRBJ2-1, with D unclear. The germline V gene encodes CDR1 SGHRS and CDR2 YFSETQ. The CDR3 extends over 15 amino acids. V was clipped by 0 bases and J by 0 bases, with 7 bases between them. The CDR3 DNA is TGCGCCAGCAGCTTGGAGGTTGGCTCCTACAATGAGCAGTTCTTC. Its translation is CASSLEVGSYNEQFF.

The gene calls are TRBV5-1 and TRBJ2-1; 8 bases align to TRBD1. The CDR3 consists of 15 residues. V was clipped by 4 bases and J by 2 bases; unmatched bases: 5. CDR1 and CDR2 (germline): SGHRS, YFSETQ. For the CDR3, the DNA is TGCGCCAGCAGCCCGGGACAGGCCGCCTACAATGAGCAGTTCTTC. It encodes CASSPGQAAYNEQFF.

The chain uses TRBV27 and TRBJ2-7; the D gene is possibly TRBD1 (7 bases). V dropped 7 bases and J dropped 1 base, with 17 bases sitting between them. Germline V gene lookup returns CDR1 MNHEY and CDR2 SMNVEV (reference sequence). The CDR3 length is 15 residues. In nucleotides, the CDR3 is TGTGCCAGCAAGACGGTCAGGGGGGAATCCTACGAGCAGTACTTC. It encodes CASKTVRGESYEQYF.

The rearrangement links TRBV5-1 to TRBJ2-2; TRBD1 agrees at 11 bases. The CDR3 consists of 18 residues. Germline V CDR1 and CDR2: SGHRS, YFSETQ. V was clipped by 4 bases and J by 0 bases; unmatched bases: 8. The CDR3 region is CASSLRDRGNTNTGELFF. The CDR3 DNA follows: TGCGCCAGCAGCCTCCGGGACAGGGGGAATACGAACACCGGGGAGCTGTTTTTT.

The chain combines TRBV11-2 with TRBJ2-6, with unresolved D. The CDR3 length is 17 residues. The germline CDR1 and CDR2 sequences are SGHAT and FQNNGV. Trimming stripped 1 base from V and 0 bases from J, with 10 bases between. The DNA for the CDR3 is TGTGCCAGCAGCTTAGTTGGCACCCTCTCTGGGGCCAACGTCCTGACTTTC. This encodes CASSLVGTLSGANVLTF. Together with reference TRBV11-2 and TRBJ2-6, the CDR3 gives the full variable domain: EAGVAQSPRYKIIEKRQSVAFWCNPISGHATLYWYQQILGQGPKLLIQFQNNGVVDDSQLPKDRFSAERLKGVDSTLKIQPAKLEDSAVYLCASSLVGTLSGANVLTFGAGSRLTVL.

The V gene is TRBV19, the J gene TRBJ2-1; 7 bases fit TRBD1. Germline loops: CDR1 LNHDA, CDR2 SQIVND (reference sequence). V dropped 3 bases and J dropped 6; count of bases not matched to a gene: 5. The CDR3 extends over 14 amino acids. Here the CDR3 DNA reads TGTGCCAGTAGTATTCCGAACAGGGGCAATGAGCAGTTCTTC. It yields the protein CASSIPNRGNEQFF. Variable domain in full (rest from reference TRBV19 and TRBJ2-1): DGGITQSPKYLFRKEGQNVTLSCEQNLNHDAMYWYRQDPGQGLRLIYYSQIVNDFQKGDIAEGYSVSREKKESFPLTVTSAQKNPTAFYLCASSIPNRGNEQFFGPGTRLTVL.

In this sample, this clone turned up once. The rearrangement links TRBV9 to TRBJ2-7; no clear D gene. Trimming removed 3 bases at V and 2 bases at J, with 12 bases between. The CDR3 is 14 residues long. The germline gives CDR1 SGDLS, CDR2 YYNGEE. CDR3 residues: CASSGEGGPYEQYF. The CDR3, as DNA: TGTGCCAGCAGCGGGGAAGGTGGTCCCTACGAGCAGTACTTC.

This clone was seen only a few times. V gene TRBV7-8 combines with J gene TRBJ1-1; the D is unclear. Between the trimmed V and J ends, which lost 5 bases and 5 bases, there was a span of 12 bases. Germline CDR1 and CDR2: SGHVS and FQNEAQ. This CDR3 has 13 amino acids. The DNA for the CDR3 is TGTGCCAGCAGCCCCGGGCGGGTGACTGAAGCTTTCTTT. Translation: CASSPGRVTEAFF.

This clone was detected only once. Other DNA sequences in the same sample also yield this CDR3. The chain links TRBV29-1 to TRBJ2-1; the D is unclear. The length of the CDR3 is 13 residues. Germline CDR1 SQVTM, CDR2 ANQGSEA. V lost 1 base and J lost 0, with 4 bases in between. The CDR3 DNA reads TGCAGCGTTGAAGGCCTCTCCTACAATGAGCAGTTCTTC. It translates to CSVEGLSYNEQFF.

The chain combines TRBV5-5 with TRBJ2-3; 8 positions match TRBD2. This CDR3 spans 18 amino acids. V was clipped by 1 base and J by 4 bases; unmatched bases: 14. Germline V gene data show CDR1 as SGHKS and CDR2 as YYEKEE (reference sequence). CDR3 sequence (DNA): TGTGCCAGCAGCTTGAGGGTGCGAGCGGGAGTTGGGTCAGATACGCAGTATTTT. It is translated as CASSLRVRAGVGSDTQYF.

The chain is built from TRBV7-2 and TRBJ2-7, with 8 positions matching TRBD1. The CDR3 loop spans 15 amino acids. V was pared by 0 bases and J by 2 bases, with 3 bases of the junction left unmatched. CDR1 is SGHTA, CDR2 FQGNSA, per germline. Written as DNA, the CDR3 is TGTGCCAGCAGCTTAGCCCGGACAGGGACCTACGAGCAGTACTTC. Translating it yields CASSLARTGTYEQYF.

This chain joins TRBV27 and TRBJ1-5; D perhaps matches TRBD1 (5 bases). The CDR3 has 13 amino acids. CDR1 is MNHEY, CDR2 SMNVEV, per germline (reference sequence). V was shortened by 3 bases and J by 7 bases, with 10 bases between the two germline ends. The CDR3 DNA sequence: TGTGCCAGCAGTTTGGGGGGGTGGCAGCCCCAGCATTTT. Encoded protein: CASSLGGWQPQHF.

In DNA, the CDR3 is TGTGCCAGTAGACCGACAGTGAACACTGAAGCTTTCTTT. Its protein product is CASRPTVNTEAFF. V usage is TRBV19 and J usage is TRBJ1-1; D might be TRBD1 (5 bases). This CDR3 is 13 amino acids long. Germline values: CDR1 LNHDA, CDR2 SQIVND (reference sequence). Trimming left V 6 bases short and J 0 bases short, with 8 bases between.

The chain uses TRBV19 and TRBJ2-7, with TRBD2 matching 12 bases. This CDR3 spans 14 amino acids. With 9 bases clipped from V and 2 bases from J, the junction kept 5 bases outside the gene matches. Per germline, CDR1 LNHDA and CDR2 SQIVND (reference sequence). CDR3 nucleotide sequence: TGTGCCAGCAAACTAGCGGGAGGAACCTACGAGCAGTACTTC. Translation: CASKLAGGTYEQYF.

The rearrangement joins TRBV5-8 to TRBJ2-7; 9 bases map to TRBD1. The V and J ends lost 4 bases and 5 bases, in that order; junction bases with no gene match: 7. The CDR3 is made up of 14 amino acids. CDR1 and CDR2 (germline): SGHTS, YDEGEE. The CDR3 region is CASSLRDRDNEQYF. CDR3 in DNA: TGTGCCAGCAGCCTCCGGGACAGGGACAACGAGCAGTACTTC.

The chain couples TRBV5-6 to TRBJ2-6; the D gene is possibly TRBD1 (8 bases). Trimming took off 7 bases at V and 1 base at J, with 24 bases between the two ends. The CDR3 contains 19 residues. The germline V gene encodes CDR1 SGHDT and CDR2 YYEEEE. CDR3 in amino acids: CASEDREGQLLSGANVLTF. CDR3 DNA sequence: TGTGCCAGCGAGGACAGGGAGGGACAATTGCTATCTGGGGCCAACGTCCTGACTTTC.

The chain links TRBV27 to TRBJ2-3, with D uncertain. CDR1 is MNHEY, CDR2 SMNVEV, per germline (reference sequence). V shed 5 bases and J shed 7 bases, with 28 bases lying between them. There are 18 residues in the CDR3. The DNA of the CDR3 is TGTGCCAGCAGTCCCCTCAGGAGTTCGGCAAGTATTAGTTATACGCAGTATTTT. Encoded protein: CASSPLRSSASISYTQYF.

The chain carries TRBV30 and TRBJ1-1; 8 positions match TRBD1. The J segment lost 6 bases and the V segment lost 4 bases, leaving 4 bases of the junction unmatched. This CDR3 is 12 amino acids long. Looked up from germline, CDR1 is GTSNPN and CDR2 is SVGIG (reference sequence). CDR3 DNA sequence: TGTGCCTGGAACGGACAGGGCCCTGAAGCTTTCTTT. This translates into CAWNGQGPEAFF.

V usage is TRBV11-1 and J usage is TRBJ2-1; perhaps TRBD2 as D (5 bases). V was cut by 5 bases and J by 5 bases, with 10 bases left in between. The CDR3 spans 13 residues. The germline V gene has CDR1 SGHAT and CDR2 FQDESV (reference sequence). As DNA, the CDR3 is TGTGCCAGCAGCCCACGGGGTGACAATGAGCAGTTCTTC. Encoded protein: CASSPRGDNEQFF.

The table lists this clone with a count of one. The V gene is TRBV28, the J gene TRBJ2-4; D is perhaps TRBD1 (6 bases). CDR1 MDHEN and CDR2 SYDVKM come from the germline V gene. The CDR3 extends over 14 amino acids. V shed 3 bases and J shed 7 bases, with 13 bases lying between them. DNA for the CDR3: TGTGCCAGCAGTTTCTTGGGGGCGCTTAACATTCAGTACTTC. This encodes CASSFLGALNIQYF.

This clone has a single count. The V call is TRBV27, the J call TRBJ2-7, with 8 bases aligning to TRBD2. Germline values: CDR1 MNHEY, CDR2 SMNVEV (reference sequence). The CDR3 runs to 14 residues. J gave up 4 bases and V 3 bases, and 5 bases lay outside the gene matches. The CDR3, as DNA: TGTGCCAGCAGTTTGATAGCGGGACTTTACGAGCAGTACTTC. Residues: CASSLIAGLYEQYF.

This CDR3 reads CASDSPTTGAGELFF. As DNA, the CDR3 is TGTGCTAGTGATTCACCTACAACCGGGGCCGGGGAGCTGTTTTTT. The rearrangement joins TRBV12-5 to TRBJ2-2, with D possibly TRBD2 on 5 matching bases. Germline CDR1 is LGHNT and CDR2 is FRNRAP. Trimming took off 7 bases at V and 6 bases at J, with 18 bases between the two ends. The CDR3 covers 15 residues.

This chain links TRBV29-1 with TRBJ2-2; no definite D call. The CDR3 loop spans 12 amino acids. Per the germline V gene, CDR1 is SQVTM and CDR2 is ANQGSEA. The ends were cut back, 6 bases at V and 6 bases at J, with 11 bases in the middle. CDR3 residues: CSVGPGAGELFF. For the CDR3, the DNA is TGCAGCGTCGGACCTGGGGCCGGGGAGCTGTTTTTT.

The V gene is TRBV27, the J gene TRBJ2-7; 8 bases agree with TRBD2. This CDR3 spans 15 amino acids. Germline CDR1 and CDR2: MNHEY and SMNVEV (reference sequence). V lost 3 bases, J lost 3 bases, and 7 bases stayed unmatched. CDR3 nucleotide sequence: TGTGCCAGCAGTTTCTATGCGGGGGGACGCTACGAGCAGTACTTC. Residues: CASSFYAGGRYEQYF.

The rearrangement uses TRBV28 and TRBJ1-5, with D possibly matching TRBD1 (5 bases). Germline V gene sequence: CDR1 MDHEN, CDR2 SYDVKM. The V and J ends lost 6 bases and 5 bases respectively, with 17 bases between them. There are 15 residues in the CDR3. The CDR3 DNA reads as TGTGCCAGCAGCTCGGTGGCAGGGCCAGATCAGCCCCAGCATTTT. Translation gives CASSSVAGPDQPQHF.

The chain links TRBV7-9 to TRBJ2-7; D may be TRBD1 (5 bases). The V end was cut by 1 base, the J end by 0 bases, with 7 bases between. CDR3 length: 14 residues. The germline gives CDR1 SEHNR, CDR2 FQNEAQ (reference sequence). CDR3: CASSLDRNSYEQYF. The DNA of the CDR3 is TGTGCCAGCAGCTTAGACAGGAACTCCTACGAGCAGTACTTC.